This entry lists 15 T cell receptor beta chains sequenced from one sample in a study of PD-L1 blockade in urothelial cancer. The repertoire was sequenced with immunoSEQ multiplex PCR; TCRdb's copy has only in-frame clones and lacks some. The sample records roughly 38,000 clones, over 70% being singletons. The input for sequencing was PBMCs, taken around atezolizumab (anti-PD-L1) treatment. All receptors derive from a man in his 70s with urothelial cancer.

The genes are TRBV7-9 and TRBJ2-7, with a tentative D call TRBD2 (6 bases). CDR1 SEHNR and CDR2 FQNEAQ come from the germline V gene (reference sequence). Trimming left V 6 bases short and J 5 bases short, with 8 bases between. The CDR3 spans 11 residues. CDR3 sequence (DNA): TGTGCCAGCAGGGAGGGGAACGAGCAGTACTTC. The encoded protein is CASREGNEQYF.

This clone was counted once. V is TRBV7-8 and J is TRBJ2-5; 10 nucleotides match TRBD2. J was trimmed by 4 bases and V by 5 bases; bases with no gene match: 10. The germline V gene encodes CDR1 SGHVS and CDR2 FQNEAQ. CDR3 length: 16 amino acids. CDR3 loop: CASSPIRSGGGETQYF. The CDR3 DNA follows: TGTGCCAGCAGCCCCATAAGGAGCGGGGGGGGAGAGACCCAGTACTTC.

This clone occurred a few times. V is TRBV28 and J is TRBJ1-2, with D maybe TRBD1 (6 bases). The CDR3 totals 14 residues. The V gene's germline CDR1 is MDHEN and CDR2 SYDVKM. Trimming stripped 5 bases from V and 4 bases from J, with 14 bases between. The CDR3 here is CASSPSGHFYGYTF. The CDR3 DNA reads as TGTGCCAGCAGTCCGTCGGGACACTTCTATGGCTACACCTTC.

The table lists this clone with a few counts. The J gene is TRBJ2-2, the V gene TRBV7-9; 7 bases match TRBD2. Germline CDR1 reads SEHNR; CDR2 reads FQNEAQ (reference sequence). This CDR3 spans 12 amino acids. The CDR3 DNA is TGTGGACTAGCTATGGACACCGGGGAGCTGTTTTTT. As protein: CGLAMDTGELFF.

The chain is built from TRBV5-1 and TRBJ2-1, with D perhaps TRBD2 (6 bases). V was pared by 5 bases and J by 0 bases, with 18 bases between. Germline V gene sequence: CDR1 SGHRS, CDR2 YFSETQ. CDR3 size: 17 residues. CDR3 sequence reads: CASSMGVPAGSYNEQFF. As DNA, the CDR3 is TGCGCCAGCAGTATGGGGGTACCAGCGGGCTCCTACAATGAGCAGTTCTTC.

This clone was recorded a few times. The chain uses TRBV10-3 and TRBJ1-4; no definite D call. Trimming cost V 2 bases and J 8 bases, with 12 bases left between them. CDR1 and CDR2 (germline): ENHRY, SYGVKD. CDR3 length equals 14 residues. CDR3 region: CAISEGETREKLFF. For the CDR3, the DNA is TGTGCCATCAGTGAGGGAGAGACCCGAGAAAAACTGTTTTTT.

Points on this clone: Other DNA sequences in this specimen translate into the identical CDR3. The chain combines TRBV9 with TRBJ2-2; the D gene is possibly TRBD1 (5 bases). This CDR3 is 12 amino acids long. V lost 0 bases, J lost 9 bases, and 6 bases lay in between. Germline lookup yields CDR1 SGDLS and CDR2 YYNGEE. The CDR3 spells CASSVGQRELFF. The DNA for the CDR3 is TGTGCCAGCAGCGTAGGACAGAGGGAGCTGTTTTTT.

This chain connects TRBV7-9 to TRBJ1-1, with D hard to call. Trimming took 4 bases from V and 4 from J, leaving 10 bases between them. This CDR3 contains 13 residues. The V gene's germline CDR1 is SEHNR and CDR2 FQNEAQ (reference sequence). CDR3 DNA sequence: TGTGCCAGCAGCTGGCCGATTGGCACTGAAGCTTTCTTT. Its protein is CASSWPIGTEAFF.

The chain links TRBV4-3 to TRBJ1-2; 7 nucleotides agree with TRBD1. The CDR3 is 16 residues long. The V and J ends lost 0 bases and 4 bases, in that order; junction bases with no gene match: 8. Per the germline V gene, CDR1 is LGHNA and CDR2 is YSLEER. CDR3 sequence: CASSQDWGTDFYGYTF. DNA for the CDR3: TGCGCCAGCAGCCAAGATTGGGGGACAGACTTCTATGGCTACACCTTC.

The chain employs TRBV2 and TRBJ1-1; D is unclear. The germline V gene has CDR1 SNHLY and CDR2 FYNNEI. Trimming shortened V by 6 bases and J by 8 bases, and 13 bases separated the two germline ends. This CDR3 is built from 12 residues. The CDR3 protein is CASRGAKREAFF. The DNA of the CDR3 is TGTGCCAGCAGGGGAGCGAAGCGCGAAGCTTTCTTT.

The CDR3 DNA sequence: TGTGCCAGTAGTAGCCGGGACAGGGTAATCCTCGGCTACACCTTC. As protein: CASSSRDRVILGYTF. The V gene is TRBV19, the J gene TRBJ1-2; TRBD1 agrees at 9 bases. The CDR3 is 15 amino acids. In germline, CDR1 is LNHDA, CDR2 SQIVND (reference sequence). The V and J ends lost 4 bases and 8 bases, in that order; junction bases with no gene match: 11.

This clone was recorded only once. The chain has TRBV7-2 and TRBJ2-2; TRBD2 matches 9 bases. From germline, CDR1 is SGHTA and CDR2 FQGNSA. This CDR3 has 16 amino acids. With V trimmed by 5 bases and J by 8 bases, 12 bases remained unmatched. This chain's CDR3 is CASSGPWGLARGELFF. CDR3 nucleotides: TGTGCCAGCAGCGGGCCCTGGGGACTAGCAAGGGGGGAGCTGTTTTTT.

V usage is TRBV18 and J usage is TRBJ1-3, with TRBD1 matching 8 bases. The CDR3 has 16 residues. Germline values: CDR1 KGHSH, CDR2 LQKENI. V was pared by 4 bases and J by 6 bases, with 11 bases of the junction left unmatched. The CDR3 region is CASSQDRAGGKNTIYF. The CDR3 DNA sequence: TGTGCCAGCTCACAGGACAGGGCCGGAGGAAAAAACACCATATATTTT. Drawing the rest from reference TRBV18 and TRBJ1-3, the complete variable domain is NAGVMQNPRHLVRRRGQEARLRCSPMKGHSHVYWYRQLPEEGLKFMVYLQKENIIDESGMPKERFSAEFPKEGPSILRIQQVVRGDSAAYFCASSQDRAGGKNTIYFGEGSWLTVV.

This rearrangement joins TRBV2 to TRBJ2-3, with TRBD2 as a possible D gene (6 bases). CDR3 length: 14 residues. V was clipped by 5 bases and J by 5 bases, with 14 bases between them. Per germline, CDR1 SNHLY and CDR2 FYNNEI. The CDR3 loop is CASSPNGEVDTQYF. The CDR3 nucleotides are TGTGCCAGCAGTCCTAATGGGGAGGTAGATACGCAGTATTTT. Using reference TRBV2 and TRBJ2-3 for the parts outside the CDR3, the full variable domain is EPEVTQTPSHQVTQMGQEVILRCVPISNHLYFYWYRQILGQKVEFLVSFYNNEISEKSEIFDDQFSVERPDGSNFTLKIRSTKLEDSAMYFCASSPNGEVDTQYFGPGTRLTVL.

V is TRBV11-2 and J is TRBJ1-5; D remains ambiguous. The germline V gene encodes CDR1 SGHAT and CDR2 FQNNGV. The length of the CDR3 is 15 residues. V gave up 0 bases and J gave up 7 bases, with 13 bases separating them. The CDR3 DNA reads TGTGCCAGCAGCTTAGATCCCGGGCGGGAGCAGCCCCAGCATTTT. It yields the protein CASSLDPGREQPQHF. The entire variable domain, with the rest obtained from reference TRBV11-2 and TRBJ1-5, is as follows: EAGVAQSPRYKIIEKRQSVAFWCNPISGHATLYWYQQILGQGPKLLIQFQNNGVVDDSQLPKDRFSAERLKGVDSTLKIQPAKLEDSAVYLCASSLDPGREQPQHFGDGTRLSIL.